This T cell receptor beta chain came from a study of cytomegalovirus exposure and HLA in healthy donors. Study-level points and caveats: Rarity characterized most TCR sequences, yet some public TCRs appeared in many donors. Subsequent analysis found a tendency for first-cohort TCR clusters to co-occur within the 90 to 150 validation repertoires.

In regard to this clone: Its target is not known.

Per germline, CDR1 MNHNS and CDR2 SASEGT. Trimming left V 2 bases short and J 3 bases short, with 14 bases between. This CDR3 contains 15 residues. Assay: immunoSEQ multiplex PCR; the TCRdb copy retains only in-frame clones and omits some. The table includes fewer than 100,000 clones, roughly 94% detected once. Sequenced: PBMCs. V is TRBV6-1 and J is TRBJ2-7; D possibly corresponds to TRBD1 (6 bases). The source of this sequence is a woman younger than 30 in good health and CMV-seropositive. In DNA, the CDR3 is TGTGCCAGCAGTGAATATGAGGGGGTAGGCTACGAGCAGTACTTC. This encodes CASSEYEGVGYEQYF.